A selection of T cell receptor beta chains follows, all from one sample in a study of memory CD4+ T cells and cytomegalovirus serostatus. Libraries were prepared by immunoSEQ multiplex PCR; TCRdb keeps only in-frame clonotypes and omits some of them. Counted here are about 57,000 clones, more than 60% occurring once; the ten biggest clones make up 0.82%. The sample taken for sequencing was memory CD4+ T cells from blood. Receptors were obtained from an adult in good health and CMV-seronegative. The CDR3 runs from the conserved cysteine through the conserved F or W. The order of the fields is J gene, V gene, CDR3 protein.

j_gene: TRBJ1-5
v_gene: TRBV5-5
CDR3aa: CASSLDPSYQPQHF

j_gene: TRBJ2-7
v_gene: TRBV28
CDR3aa: CASSSSTDEQYF

j_gene: TRBJ2-1
v_gene: TRBV11-3
CDR3aa: CASSLDGSSYNEQFF

j_gene: TRBJ2-1
v_gene: TRBV7-2
CDR3aa: CASSLFGGGANEQFF

j_gene: TRBJ2-3
v_gene: TRBV5-1
CDR3aa: CASSLTSGGPVDTQYF

j_gene: TRBJ1-4
v_gene: TRBV18
CDR3aa: CASSPQEAATNEKLFF

j_gene: TRBJ1-2
v_gene: TRBV6-1
CDR3aa: CASSEGQGARGYTF

j_gene: TRBJ1-2
v_gene: TRBV6-5
CDR3aa: CASSRDGRFYGYTF

j_gene: TRBJ1-2
v_gene: TRBV28
CDR3aa: CASSSPQGQGGPHTF

j_gene: TRBJ2-2
v_gene: TRBV7-2
CDR3aa: CASSQGLAGTGELFF

j_gene: TRBJ2-1
v_gene: TRBV5-1
CDR3aa: CACERGANEQFF

j_gene: TRBJ1-4
v_gene: TRBV29-1
CDR3aa: CSVGKAAEKLFF

j_gene: TRBJ1-2
v_gene: TRBV20-1
CDR3aa: CSTYGYTF

j_gene: TRBJ2-1
v_gene: TRBV28
CDR3aa: CASSPRLGRYNEQFF

j_gene: TRBJ2-3
v_gene: TRBV7-2
CDR3aa: CASSPVWTDTQYF

j_gene: TRBJ2-7
v_gene: TRBV19
CDR3aa: CASSTRVTYEQYF

j_gene: TRBJ2-4
v_gene: TRBV5-1
CDR3aa: CASSLEGVDIQYF

j_gene: TRBJ1-1
v_gene: TRBV28
CDR3aa: CASSPTHLNTEAFF

j_gene: TRBJ1-5
v_gene: TRBV6-6
CDR3aa: CASKSRDENQPQHF

j_gene: TRBJ2-4
v_gene: TRBV27
CDR3aa: CASGSYRGRWNIQYF

j_gene: TRBJ1-3
v_gene: TRBV5-6
CDR3aa: CASSSQGFGYGNTIYF

j_gene: TRBJ2-3
v_gene: TRBV28
CDR3aa: CASIHTVGDTQYF

j_gene: TRBJ1-1
v_gene: TRBV7-9
CDR3aa: CASSLSGNTEAFF

j_gene: TRBJ1-5
v_gene: TRBV28
CDR3aa: CASNPPGLGNQPQHF

j_gene: TRBJ2-3
v_gene: TRBV2
CDR3aa: CASSGGGGAIDTQYF

j_gene: TRBJ1-5
v_gene: TRBV19
CDR3aa: CASSQGAAQPQHF

j_gene: TRBJ2-3
v_gene: TRBV4-1
CDR3aa: CASSPGLNTDTQYF

j_gene: TRBJ1-5
v_gene: TRBV27
CDR3aa: CASSFGTGSNQPQHF

j_gene: TRBJ1-2
v_gene: TRBV6-5
CDR3aa: CASSSAGAIYGYTF

j_gene: TRBJ2-5
v_gene: TRBV11-2
CDR3aa: CASSLSSGGSETQYF

j_gene: TRBJ1-2
v_gene: TRBV6-4
CDR3aa: CASSGIGYTF

j_gene: TRBJ1-3
v_gene: TRBV7-2
CDR3aa: CASSSTNTIYF

j_gene: TRBJ2-7
v_gene: TRBV19
CDR3aa: CASSRTVSYEQYF

j_gene: TRBJ2-3
v_gene: TRBV4-1
CDR3aa: CASSPLRGLTDTQYF

j_gene: TRBJ2-5
v_gene: TRBV2
CDR3aa: CASSFRVETQYF

j_gene: TRBJ1-1
v_gene: TRBV2
CDR3aa: CASSVTGLNTEAFF

j_gene: TRBJ2-7
v_gene: TRBV5-1
CDR3aa: CASSWTLAGGAYEQYF